A selection of T cell receptor beta chains follows, all from one sample in a study of blood T cell repertoires in COVID-19. Sequencing was performed with immunoSEQ multiplex PCR; in TCRdb, only in-frame clones are kept and a portion is missing. Found here are about 100,000 clones, approximately 84% of them singletons; the top ten hold approximately 7%. Sequenced material: peripheral blood. These receptors were obtained from a man aged 30 to 39 in a cohort sampled during active COVID-19. Each CDR3 is given without its conserved first and last residue.

CDR3aa | v_gene
AISSPGLSYT | TRBV10-3
ASSRQALNYGYT | TRBV2
ASSLVGSTEAF | TRBV7-2
ASSERFGQNAYGYT | TRBV27
ASRPEGLGNTIY | TRBV6-5
ASSEGNNQPQH | TRBV25-1
ASSVSAGTTNEKLF | TRBV9
ASSGTGPFQETQY | TRBV5-1
ASSTRNRDEQY | TRBV5-8
ASSSPTGSYQETQY | TRBV5-6
ASSLGQLNTEAF | TRBV7-9
ASSARDRGPYEQY | TRBV19
ASSLGGGTGISGANVLT | TRBV5-6
ASSLTGGALNGYT | TRBV7-9
ASSIGQNTEAF | TRBV19
ASSAAPGRGADTQY | TRBV9
ASSYRDRGYEQY | TRBV6-5